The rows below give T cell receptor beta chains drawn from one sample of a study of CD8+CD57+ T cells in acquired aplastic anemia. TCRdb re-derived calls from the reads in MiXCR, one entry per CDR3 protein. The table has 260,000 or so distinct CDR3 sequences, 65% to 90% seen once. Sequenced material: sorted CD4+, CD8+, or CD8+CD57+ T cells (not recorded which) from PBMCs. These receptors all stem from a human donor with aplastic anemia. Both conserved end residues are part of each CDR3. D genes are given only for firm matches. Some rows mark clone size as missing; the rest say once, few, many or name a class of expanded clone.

TGTGCCAGTGGCCACCCAATGTGGCGCGAGCACGAGCAGTACTTC | CASGHPMWREHEQYF | TRBJ2-7 | . | TRBV7-9 | .
TGTGCCACCAGCGATGACAGCATCAACACGACCCAGTACTTC | CATSDDSINTTQYF | TRBJ2-5 | . | TRBV5-1 | .
TGTGCCAGCTGCCTGCCAGGGAAGGTCGAGCAGTACTTC | CASCLPGKVEQYF | TRBJ2-7 | . | TRBV7-9 | .
TGTGCCAGCAGCGAAGGGTGTAGCTCAGATACGCAGTATTTT | CASSEGCSSDTQYF | TRBJ2-3 | . | TRBV9 | .
TGTGCCAGCAGTCATGGTCGACAGGGGGCTACCGAGCAGTTT | CASSHGRQGATEQF | TRBJ2-3 | TRBD1 | TRBV7-9 | .
TGTGCCAGCAGCTTACATCGCGGGAAGGGTGGGGAGCAGTTCTTC | CASSLHRGKGGEQFF | TRBJ2-1 | . | TRBV11-1 | .
TGTGCCAGCAAGTTAACAGGGGAGCCCTACGAGCAGTATTTC | CASKLTGEPYEQYF | TRBJ2-7 | TRBD1 | TRBV2 | .
TGTGCCAGCAGCGTAGGAAACAATCAGCAGTCGCTCGGTTTT | CASSVGNNQQSLGF | TRBJ2-3 | . | TRBV9 | .
TGTGCCAGCAGCGTCCGGGTCTCGAGAAATCAGCCCCAAGCTTTCTTT | CASSVRVSRNQPQAFF | TRBJ1-1 | . | TRBV9 | .
TGTGCCAGCAGCTTTGGGAGAAATACGCAGTATTTT | CASSFGRNTQYF | TRBJ2-3 | . | TRBV5-4 | .
TGCGCCAGCACCCTGGCAGATACGCAGTATTTT | CASTLADTQYF | TRBJ2-3 | . | TRBV5-1 | .
TGTGCCAGCAGTGATGGGGGGATTGAGGAGCAGTTCTTC | CASSDGGIEEQFF | TRBJ2-1 | . | TRBV9 | .
TGTGCCAGCTGCAGAGACACCAACCAAGAGACCCAGTACTTC | CASCRDTNQETQYF | TRBJ2-5 | . | TRBV7-3 | .
TGTGCCGGCCGCGGAGCTCAGGAGACACAGTACTTC | CAGRGAQETQYF | TRBJ2-5 | . | TRBV7-6 | .
TGTGCCAGTAGTATGGGGGGGGAAGGATCAGCCTTC | CASSMGGEGSAF | TRBJ1-2 | . | TRBV19 | .
TGTGCCAGCAGTCCGCTAGCGGGAGGAACCTACGAGCAGTACTTC | CASSPLAGGTYEQYF | TRBJ2-7 | TRBD2 | TRBV2 | few
TGTGCCAGCAGCTCACGGGGTAGCTGCTTGGACTATGGCTACACCTTC | CASSSRGSCLDYGYTF | TRBJ1-2 | . | TRBV7-9 | .
TGTGCCAGCAGCTTATCGGGGGGTCCCGATACGCAGACTCAGTATTTT | CASSLSGGPDTQTQYF | TRBJ2-3 | TRBD2 | TRBV7-8 | .
TGTGCCAGCAGCTTAGCGAACACCGGGGAGCTGTTTTTTCAGTTCTTC | CASSLANTGELFFQFF | TRBJ2-1 | . | TRBV7-9 | .
TGTGCCAGCAGCTTAGCCCACGGGACAAGCGAGACCGAGTACTTC | CASSLAHGTSETEYF | TRBJ2-5 | . | TRBV7-8 | .
TGCAGTGCTAGAGCCCCGGGAGGGGGCTCGGGAGATACGCAGTATTTT | CSARAPGGGSGDTQYF | TRBJ2-3 | . | TRBV20-1 | .
TGCGCCAGCAGCCAAGGGGCGGCCAGCCGCAATCACCAGCAGTACTTC | CASSQGAASRNHQQYF | TRBJ2-7 | . | TRBV9 | once
TGTGCCAGCAGCATGGGGGACAGTTCCTTAGTGAGCACCCTCCACTTT | CASSMGDSSLVSTLHF | TRBJ1-6 | TRBD1 | TRBV9 | .
TGTGCCAGCAGCTTGCGGCGAGCGGAGGAGACCGGGGAGCTGTTTTTT | CASSLRRAEETGELFF | TRBJ2-2 | . | TRBV7-9 | .
TGCAGCGTTGAATCGGGACAGTACTACGAGCAGTACTTC | CSVESGQYYEQYF | TRBJ2-7 | TRBD1 | TRBV29-1 | .
TGTGCCAGCAGCTTAGCTGTAGGTCCGAATACGGAGGCTTTCTTT | CASSLAVGPNTEAFF | TRBJ1-1 | . | TRBV7-2 | .
TGTGCCAGCAGCGAAGGGTCAGGTACACAAATTTATGAAAAACTGTTTTTT | CASSEGSGTQIYEKLFF | TRBJ1-4 | . | TRBV9 | once
TGTGCCAGCAGCCCTGGTGGGGCGGTCCTTTCCTACGAGCAGTACTTC | CASSPGGAVLSYEQYF | TRBJ2-7 | . | TRBV7-3 | .